Listed below are T cell receptor beta chains from one sample, sequenced in a study of cytomegalovirus exposure and HLA in healthy donors. This table comes from immunoSEQ multiplex PCR, and its TCRdb copy is limited to in-frame clones, with some not included. The table has 150,000 or so clones, approximately 82% seen once. The sequenced sample was PBMCs. Every receptor here comes from a man aged 25 to 40 in good health and CMV-seropositive. CDR3s include the opening cysteine and the closing phenylalanine or tryptophan.

V: TRBV7-3; CDR3: CASSFGGGAYNEQFF
V: TRBV7-9; CDR3: CASSLATVNYGYTF
V: TRBV5-1; CDR3: CASSPGGGGPTDTQYF
V: TRBV28; CDR3: CASSFGGGNTEAFF
V: TRBV2; CDR3: CASRAGTGGTEAFF
V: TRBV7-9; CDR3: CASSKSGGAKNIQYF
V: TRBV6-5; CDR3: CASSYDRSHSGNTIYF
V: TRBV9; CDR3: CASSVATGRDTGELFF
V: TRBV7-6; CDR3: CASSSGQRYTEAFF
V: TRBV5-5; CDR3: CASSLAVTGTHEQYF
V: TRBV5-1; CDR3: CASSFGLAGEQFF
V: TRBV2; CDR3: CASSVRSANTGELFF
V: TRBV2; CDR3: CASTLRLAGGNEQFF
V: TRBV11-2; CDR3: CASLGGGDTQYF
V: TRBV9; CDR3: CASSVVNKSDGYTF
V: TRBV19; CDR3: CASSRQGGSPLHF
V: TRBV2; CDR3: CATSGGVRTGELFF
V: TRBV5-1; CDR3: CASRRTGELFF
V: TRBV7-9; CDR3: CSSSPRDRGPGELFF
V: TRBV27; CDR3: CASRTLANYEQYF
V: TRBV6-5; CDR3: CASGEDIQYF
V: TRBV5-6; CDR3: CASSSSGAPDTQYF
V: TRBV19; CDR3: CASSIVGAGNTIYF
V: TRBV5-6; CDR3: CASSARDSNEQFF
V: TRBV9; CDR3: CASSVEGGLDTQYF
V: TRBV30; CDR3: CAWSSGAGNTIYF
V: TRBV9; CDR3: CASSVGEGTSGNTIYF
V: TRBV20-1; CDR3: CSGEAIYEQYF
V: TRBV30; CDR3: CAWKPERDTQYF
V: TRBV28; CDR3: CASRTGGWEGETQYF
V: TRBV11-3; CDR3: CASSLGTAGEQFF
V: TRBV5-6; CDR3: CASSPGGSTEAFF
V: TRBV28; CDR3: CASSNSGYEQYF
V: TRBV5-4; CDR3: CASSLAGIGNTIYF
V: TRBV9; CDR3: CASMADNYGYTF
V: TRBV7-9; CDR3: CASNPPRGVNTEAFF
V: TRBV2; CDR3: CASSLTGATGELFF
V: TRBV7-8; CDR3: CASSLAADYEQYF
V: TRBV5-1; CDR3: CASSLSSGVYYNEQFF
V: TRBV29-1; CDR3: CSVVASLEPNTEAFF
V: TRBV5-1; CDR3: CASKVFPGSAYEQYF
V: TRBV27; CDR3: CASIRQGARNEQFF
V: TRBV5-1; CDR3: CASSLGLSTNEKLFF
V: TRBV2; CDR3: CASSAQVVGQGGYTF
V: TRBV6-1; CDR3: CASSEGSWTRTNTDTQYF
V: TRBV19; CDR3: CASSMLAGGPHEQFF
V: TRBV21-1; CDR3: CARLGGRSEQFF
V: TRBV28; CDR3: CASRPGGTEAFF
V: TRBV2; CDR3: CASSQVSGVNQPQHF
V: TRBV28; CDR3: CATRGAATDTQYF